This record concerns one T cell receptor beta chain sequence. Some clones are missing from TCRdb's copy, which holds only in-frame ones; the method was immunoSEQ multiplex PCR. The data hold 95,000 to 150,000 clones, with around 86% observed a single time. The germline V gene encodes CDR1 SGDLS and CDR2 YYNGEE. The CDR3 loop spans 14 amino acids. V shed 1 base and J shed 1 base, with 8 bases lying between them. The data belong to a study of blood T cell repertoires in COVID-19. The chain recombines TRBV9 with TRBJ1-1, with D possibly being TRBD1 (6 bases). This TCR was sampled from a man aged 55 to 70 with acute or convalescent COVID-19. The sequencing input was peripheral blood. The CDR3, as DNA: TGTGCCAGCAGCGTAATGGGGGCGAACACTGAAGCTTTCTTT. It is translated as CASSVMGANTEAFF.